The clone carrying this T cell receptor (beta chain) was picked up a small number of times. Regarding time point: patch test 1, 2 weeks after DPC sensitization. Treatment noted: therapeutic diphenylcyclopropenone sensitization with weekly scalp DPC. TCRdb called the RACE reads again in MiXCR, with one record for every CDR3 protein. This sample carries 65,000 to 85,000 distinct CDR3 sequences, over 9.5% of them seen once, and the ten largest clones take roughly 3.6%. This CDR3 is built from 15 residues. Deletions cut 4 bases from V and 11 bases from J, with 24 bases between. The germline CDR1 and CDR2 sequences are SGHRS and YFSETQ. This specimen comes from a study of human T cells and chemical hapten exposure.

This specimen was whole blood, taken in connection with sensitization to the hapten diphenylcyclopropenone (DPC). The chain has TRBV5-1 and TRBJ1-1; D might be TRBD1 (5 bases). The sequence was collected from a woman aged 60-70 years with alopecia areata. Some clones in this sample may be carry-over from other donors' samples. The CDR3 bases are TGCGCCAGCAGCGCTGGCGGAGGTGAAGGCCGGGGGGCTTTCTTT. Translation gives CASSAGGGEGRGAFF.